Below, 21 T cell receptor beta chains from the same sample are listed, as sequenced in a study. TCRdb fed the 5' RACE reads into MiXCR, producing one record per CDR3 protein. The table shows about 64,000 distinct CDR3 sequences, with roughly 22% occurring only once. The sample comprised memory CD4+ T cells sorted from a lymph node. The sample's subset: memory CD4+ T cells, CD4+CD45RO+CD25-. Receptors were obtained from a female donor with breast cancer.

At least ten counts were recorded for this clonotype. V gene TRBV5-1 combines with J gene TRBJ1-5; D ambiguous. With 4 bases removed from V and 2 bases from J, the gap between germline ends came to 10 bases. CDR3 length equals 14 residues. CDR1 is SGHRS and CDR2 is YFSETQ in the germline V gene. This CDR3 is CASSARPGNQPQHF. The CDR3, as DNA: TGCGCCAGCAGCGCCAGACCGGGCAATCAGCCCCAGCATTTT.

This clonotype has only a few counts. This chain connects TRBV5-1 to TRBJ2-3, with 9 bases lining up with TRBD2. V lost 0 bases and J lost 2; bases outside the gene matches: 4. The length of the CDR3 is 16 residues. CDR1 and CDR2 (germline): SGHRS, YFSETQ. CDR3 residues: CASSLGLAGYTDTQYF. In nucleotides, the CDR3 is TGCGCCAGCAGCTTGGGTCTAGCGGGATACACAGATACGCAGTATTTT.

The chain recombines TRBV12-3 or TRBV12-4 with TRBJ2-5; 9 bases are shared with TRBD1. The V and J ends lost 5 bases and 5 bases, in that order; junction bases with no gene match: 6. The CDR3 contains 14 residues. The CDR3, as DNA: TGTGCCAGCAGTGTGGGACAGGGCGAGGAGACCCAGTACTTC. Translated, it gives CASSVGQGEETQYF.

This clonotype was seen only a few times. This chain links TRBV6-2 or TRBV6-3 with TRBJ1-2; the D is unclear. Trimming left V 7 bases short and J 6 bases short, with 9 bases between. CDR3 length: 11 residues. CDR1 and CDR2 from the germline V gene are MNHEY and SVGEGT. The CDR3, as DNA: TGTGCCAGCACGGACTCTGATGGCTACACCTTC. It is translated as CASTDSDGYTF.

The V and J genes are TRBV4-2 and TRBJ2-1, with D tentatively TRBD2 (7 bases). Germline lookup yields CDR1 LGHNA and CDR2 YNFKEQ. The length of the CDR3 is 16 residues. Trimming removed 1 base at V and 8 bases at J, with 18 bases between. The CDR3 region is CASSQGGASGGDEQFF. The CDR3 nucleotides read TGTGCCAGCAGCCAAGGGGGGGCTAGCGGAGGGGATGAGCAGTTCTTC.

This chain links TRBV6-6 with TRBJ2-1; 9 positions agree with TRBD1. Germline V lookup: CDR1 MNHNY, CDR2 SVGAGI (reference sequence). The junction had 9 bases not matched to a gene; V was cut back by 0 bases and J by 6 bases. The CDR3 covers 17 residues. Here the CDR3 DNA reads TGTGCCAGCAGTTACTCTCAACAGGGGGCTAAACGCAATGAGCAGTTCTTC. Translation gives CASSYSQQGAKRNEQFF.

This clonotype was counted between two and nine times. CDR3 region: CASSSVAGVRGEQFF. The CDR3 bases are TGTGCCAGCAGCTCCGTAGCGGGAGTGCGTGGTGAGCAGTTCTTC. The chain has TRBV7-2 and TRBJ2-1; the match to TRBD2 covers 9 bases. With 4 bases clipped from V and 9 bases from J, the junction kept 10 bases outside the gene matches. This CDR3 contains 15 residues. Germline-derived CDR1 and CDR2 are SGHTA and FQGNSA.

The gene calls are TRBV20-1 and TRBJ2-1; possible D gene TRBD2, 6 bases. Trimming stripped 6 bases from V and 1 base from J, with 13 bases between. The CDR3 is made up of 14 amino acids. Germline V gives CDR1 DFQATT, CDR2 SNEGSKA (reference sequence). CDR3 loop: CSARGSGSYNEQFF. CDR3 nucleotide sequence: TGCAGTGCGAGGGGCAGCGGGTCCTACAATGAGCAGTTCTTC.

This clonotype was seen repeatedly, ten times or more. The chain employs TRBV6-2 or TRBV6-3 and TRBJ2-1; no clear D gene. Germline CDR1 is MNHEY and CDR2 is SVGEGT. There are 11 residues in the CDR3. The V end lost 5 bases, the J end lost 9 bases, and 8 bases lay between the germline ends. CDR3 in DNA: TGTGCCAGCAGTAACATGGGTGAGCAGTTCTTC. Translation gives CASSNMGEQFF.

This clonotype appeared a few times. As DNA, the CDR3 is TGTGCCAGCAGTTTTGACAGGGTGAGCGAGCAGTTCTTC. Its translation is CASSFDRVSEQFF. This chain links TRBV6-2 or TRBV6-3 with TRBJ2-1; 7 nucleotides align to TRBD1. The CDR3 runs 13 residues. Germline V gene data show CDR1 as MNHEY and CDR2 as SVGEGT. Trimming cost V 4 bases and J 10 bases; bases outside gene matches: 7.

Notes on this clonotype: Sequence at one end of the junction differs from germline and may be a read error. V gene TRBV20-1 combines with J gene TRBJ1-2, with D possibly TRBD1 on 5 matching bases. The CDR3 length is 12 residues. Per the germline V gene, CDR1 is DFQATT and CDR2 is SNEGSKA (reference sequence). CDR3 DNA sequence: TGCAGTGCTAGGTGGAGGCAGGGCGGCTTCACCTTC. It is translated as CSARWRQGGFTF.

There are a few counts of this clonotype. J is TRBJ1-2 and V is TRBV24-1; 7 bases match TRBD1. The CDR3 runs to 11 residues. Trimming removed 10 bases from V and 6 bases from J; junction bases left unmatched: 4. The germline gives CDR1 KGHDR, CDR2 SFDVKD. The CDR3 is CATAGTDGYTF. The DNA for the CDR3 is TGTGCCACGGCCGGGACAGATGGCTACACCTTC.

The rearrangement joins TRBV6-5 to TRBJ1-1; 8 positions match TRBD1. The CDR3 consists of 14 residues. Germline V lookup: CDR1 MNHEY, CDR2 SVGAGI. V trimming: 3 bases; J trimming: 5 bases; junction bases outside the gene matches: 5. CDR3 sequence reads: CASSYSRQGTEAFF. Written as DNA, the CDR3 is TGTGCCAGCAGTTATTCACGACAGGGGACTGAAGCTTTCTTT.

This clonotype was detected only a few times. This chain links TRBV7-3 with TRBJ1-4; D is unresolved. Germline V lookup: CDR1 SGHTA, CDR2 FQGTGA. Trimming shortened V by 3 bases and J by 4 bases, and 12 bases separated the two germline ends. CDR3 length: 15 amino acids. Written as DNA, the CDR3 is TGTGCCAGCAGCTTTTACGGAGGGCGTAATGAAAAACTGTTTTTT. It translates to CASSFYGGRNEKLFF.

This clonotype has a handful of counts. The CDR3 loop reads CASSLVPSPEQYF. The CDR3 region has the DNA TGTGCCAGCAGCTTAGTCCCCTCTCCAGAGCAGTACTTC. This chain joins TRBV7-9 and TRBJ2-7; D uncertain. The CDR3 totals 13 residues. Germline CDR1 is SEHNR and CDR2 is FQNEAQ (reference sequence). With 1 base removed from V and 7 bases from J, the gap between germline ends came to 11 bases.

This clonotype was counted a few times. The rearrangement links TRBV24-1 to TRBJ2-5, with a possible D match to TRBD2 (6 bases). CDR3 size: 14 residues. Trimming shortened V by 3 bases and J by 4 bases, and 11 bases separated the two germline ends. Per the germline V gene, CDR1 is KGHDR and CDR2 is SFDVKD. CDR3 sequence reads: CATSDNGRGETQYF. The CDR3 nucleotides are TGTGCCACCAGTGATAACGGGAGAGGAGAGACCCAGTACTTC.

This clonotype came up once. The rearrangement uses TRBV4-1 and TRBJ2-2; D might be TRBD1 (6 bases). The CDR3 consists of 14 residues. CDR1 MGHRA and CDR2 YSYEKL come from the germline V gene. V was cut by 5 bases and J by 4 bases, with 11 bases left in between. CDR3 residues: CASSDRTATGELFF. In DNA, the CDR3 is TGCGCCAGCAGCGACAGGACAGCCACCGGGGAGCTGTTTTTT.

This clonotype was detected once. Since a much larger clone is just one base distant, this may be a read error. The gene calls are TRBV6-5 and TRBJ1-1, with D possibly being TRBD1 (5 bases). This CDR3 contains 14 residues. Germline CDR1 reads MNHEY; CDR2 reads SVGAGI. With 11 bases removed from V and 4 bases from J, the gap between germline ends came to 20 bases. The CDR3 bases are TGTGCCGGCCGCAATCATGACAGATCCACTGAAGCTTTCTTT. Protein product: CAGRNHDRSTEAFF.

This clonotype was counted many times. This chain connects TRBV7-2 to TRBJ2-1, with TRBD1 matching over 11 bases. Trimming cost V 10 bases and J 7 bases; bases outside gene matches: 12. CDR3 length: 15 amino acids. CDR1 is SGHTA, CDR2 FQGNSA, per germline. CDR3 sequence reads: CAIRSGTGGRNEQFF. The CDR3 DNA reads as TGTGCCATCCGGAGCGGGACAGGGGGTAGGAATGAGCAGTTCTTC.

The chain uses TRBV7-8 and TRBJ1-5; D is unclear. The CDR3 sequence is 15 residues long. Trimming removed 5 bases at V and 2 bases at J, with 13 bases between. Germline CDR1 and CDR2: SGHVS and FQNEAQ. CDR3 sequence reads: CASSRMTTRNQPQHF. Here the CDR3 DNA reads TGTGCCAGCAGCCGAATGACTACACGCAATCAGCCCCAGCATTTT.

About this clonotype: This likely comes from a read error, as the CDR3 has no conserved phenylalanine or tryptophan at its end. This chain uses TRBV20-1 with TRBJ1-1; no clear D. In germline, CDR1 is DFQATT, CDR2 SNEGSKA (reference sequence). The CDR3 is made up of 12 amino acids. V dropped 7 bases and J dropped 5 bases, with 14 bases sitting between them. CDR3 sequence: CSVGKGGTEAFL. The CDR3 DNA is TGCAGTGTCGGAAAAGGAGGTACTGAAGCTTTCTTG.